This passage covers 9 T cell receptor beta chains from one sample sequenced in a study of CD8+CD57+ T cells in acquired aplastic anemia. Genomic DNA acted as the template from which TCR beta VDJ combination and CDR3 sequence profiling were carried out. TCRdb redid the calling of the reads with MiXCR, one entry per CDR3 protein. The sample includes roughly 130,000 distinct CDR3 sequences, around 48% of them seen just once. The sequenced sample consisted of sorted CD4+, CD8+, or CD8+CD57+ T cells (not recorded which) from PBMCs. The origin of the receptors is a human donor in good health, serving as a control.

This chain joins TRBV24-1 and TRBJ2-5; 9 bases align to TRBD1. CDR3 size: 14 residues. Germline CDR1 and CDR2: KGHDR and SFDVKD. V dropped 7 bases and J dropped 5; count of bases not matched to a gene: 7. The CDR3 DNA sequence: TGTGCCACCAGCCGGGGACAGGGTCAGGAGACCCAGTACTTC. This encodes CATSRGQGQETQYF.

This clonotype showed up many times. The V call is TRBV7-6, the J call TRBJ1-5; D may be TRBD1 (6 bases). Germline V gene data show CDR1 as SGHVS and CDR2 as FNYEAQ. Between the trimmed V and J ends, which lost 5 bases and 7 bases, there was a span of 12 bases. CDR3 length: 13 residues. CDR3 DNA: TGTGCCAGCAGCGCCTACGACAGGCAGCCCCAGCATTTT. Its protein product is CASSAYDRQPQHF.

The chain recombines TRBV25-1 with TRBJ1-4; 12 nucleotides align to TRBD1. The CDR3 loop spans 17 amino acids. Germline trimming cut 4 bases from V and 5 bases from J; bases unmatched to any gene: 8. The germline V gene encodes CDR1 MGHDK and CDR2 SYGVNS. The CDR3 DNA reads TGTGCCAGCAGTGCCTCCGGGACAGGGGGCCTGAATGAAAAACTGTTTTTT. It yields the protein CASSASGTGGLNEKLFF.

This clonotype was detected many times. This chain connects TRBV7-3 to TRBJ2-5; D remains ambiguous. The germline V gene encodes CDR1 SGHTA and CDR2 FQGTGA. Trimming left V 0 bases short and J 10 bases short, with 12 bases between. CDR3 length: 13 amino acids. CDR3 DNA sequence: TGTGCCAGCAGCTTAACTTCTCGGACCCACCAGTACTTC. Amino acid sequence: CASSLTSRTHQYF.

This clonotype was seen many times. The chain is built from TRBV5-8 and TRBJ1-5; TRBD1 aligns across 9 bases. This CDR3 is 15 amino acids long. The V gene's germline CDR1 is SGHTS and CDR2 YDEGEE. The ends lost 0 bases at V and 4 bases at J; junction bases unmatched: 2. The CDR3, as DNA: TGTGCCAGCAGCTTGGGGACAGGGGTGAATCAGCCCCAGCATTTT. As protein: CASSLGTGVNQPQHF.

The sample holds many counts of this clonotype. The gene calls are TRBV7-2 and TRBJ1-5; tentative D call: TRBD1 (5 bases). The CDR3 contains 15 residues. The germline gives CDR1 SGHTA, CDR2 FQGNSA. The V and J ends lost 5 bases and 0 bases respectively, with 11 bases between them. CDR3 protein: CASSPGGVSNQPQHF. CDR3 bases: TGTGCCAGCAGCCCCGGGGGGGTTAGCAATCAGCCCCAGCATTTT.

Many counts were recorded for this clonotype. J is TRBJ2-3 and V is TRBV11-2; TRBD2 matches 9 bases. Germline V CDR1 and CDR2: SGHAT, FQNNGV. After removal of 5 bases from V and 6 bases from J, the junction contained 9 bases not matched to a gene. The CDR3 has 15 residues. The CDR3 bases are TGTGCCAGCAGCCCACCAGCGGGGGGTGTGGATACGCAGTATTTT. Protein sequence: CASSPPAGGVDTQYF.

This clonotype was detected many times. This chain links TRBV19 with TRBJ2-3; D possibly corresponds to TRBD1 (5 bases). The length of the CDR3 is 13 residues. V lost 6 bases and J 4 bases, leaving 11 bases between the germline ends. Germline loops: CDR1 LNHDA, CDR2 SQIVND (reference sequence). CDR3 sequence reads: CASRDKPADTQYF. The CDR3 coding sequence is TGTGCCAGTAGGGACAAACCCGCAGATACGCAGTATTTT.

The chain carries TRBV10-3 and TRBJ2-6; the D is unclear. The CDR3 sequence is 16 residues long. Trimming took 7 bases from V and 0 from J, leaving 13 bases between them. Germline lookup yields CDR1 ENHRY and CDR2 SYGVKD. In nucleotides, the CDR3 is TGTGCCATCACAGGCAGCCTTTTCTCTGGGGCCAACGTCCTGACTTTC. Its translation is CAITGSLFSGANVLTF.